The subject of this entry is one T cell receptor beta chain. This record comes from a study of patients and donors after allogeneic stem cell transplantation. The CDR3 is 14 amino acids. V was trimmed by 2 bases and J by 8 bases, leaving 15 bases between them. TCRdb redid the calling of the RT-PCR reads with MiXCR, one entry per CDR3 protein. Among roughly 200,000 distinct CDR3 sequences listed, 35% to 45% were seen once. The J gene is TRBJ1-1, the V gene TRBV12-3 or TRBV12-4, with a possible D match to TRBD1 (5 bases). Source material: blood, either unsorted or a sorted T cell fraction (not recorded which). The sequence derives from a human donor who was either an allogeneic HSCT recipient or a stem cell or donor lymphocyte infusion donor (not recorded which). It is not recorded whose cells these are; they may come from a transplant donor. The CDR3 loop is CASSLYSGLVEAFF. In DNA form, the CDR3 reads TGTGCCAGCAGTTTATATTCAGGGTTGGTGGAAGCTTTCTTT.